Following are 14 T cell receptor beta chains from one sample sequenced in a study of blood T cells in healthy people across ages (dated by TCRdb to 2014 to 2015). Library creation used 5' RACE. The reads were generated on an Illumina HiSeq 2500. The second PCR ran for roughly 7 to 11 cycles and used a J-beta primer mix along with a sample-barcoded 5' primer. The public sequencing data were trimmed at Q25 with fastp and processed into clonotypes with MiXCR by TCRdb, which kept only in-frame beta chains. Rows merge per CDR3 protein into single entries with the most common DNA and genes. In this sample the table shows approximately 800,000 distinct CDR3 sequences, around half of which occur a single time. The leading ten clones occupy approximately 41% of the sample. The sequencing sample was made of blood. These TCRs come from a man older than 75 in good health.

Written as DNA, the CDR3 is TGTGCCAGCAGCTTTAGCGCCCTCAAGGGAGAGACCCAGTACTTC. Amino acid sequence: CASSFSALKGETQYF. V is TRBV11-3 and J is TRBJ2-5; perhaps TRBD2 as D (5 bases). V gave up 3 bases and J gave up 4 bases, with 15 bases separating them. The CDR3 is 15 residues long. CDR1 is SGHNT, CDR2 YENEEA, per germline. Based on the CDR3 plus reference TRBV11-3 and TRBJ2-5, the full variable domain is EAGVVQSPRYKIIEKKQPVAFWCNPISGHNTLYWYLQNLGQGPELLIRYENEEAVDDSQLPKDRFSAERLKGVDSTLKIQPAELGDSAVYLCASSFSALKGETQYFGPGTRLLVL.

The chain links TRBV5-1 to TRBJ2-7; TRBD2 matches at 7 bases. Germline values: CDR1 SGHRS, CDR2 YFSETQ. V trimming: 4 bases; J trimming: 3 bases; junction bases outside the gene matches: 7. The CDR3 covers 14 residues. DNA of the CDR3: TGCGCCAGCAGCCCACGGACTAGGGACTACGAGCAGTACTTC. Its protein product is CASSPRTRDYEQYF.

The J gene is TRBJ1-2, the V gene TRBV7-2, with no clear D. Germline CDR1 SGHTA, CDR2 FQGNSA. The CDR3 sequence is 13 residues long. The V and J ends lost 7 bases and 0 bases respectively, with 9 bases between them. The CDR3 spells CASTPLANYGYTF. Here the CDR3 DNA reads TGTGCCAGCACCCCCCTGGCTAACTATGGCTACACCTTC.

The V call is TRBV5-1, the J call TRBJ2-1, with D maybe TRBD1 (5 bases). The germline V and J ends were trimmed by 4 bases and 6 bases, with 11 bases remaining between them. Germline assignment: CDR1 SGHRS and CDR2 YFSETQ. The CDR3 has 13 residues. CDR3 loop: CASSPDSLNEQFF. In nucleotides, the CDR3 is TGCGCCAGCAGCCCCGACAGCCTCAATGAGCAGTTCTTC.

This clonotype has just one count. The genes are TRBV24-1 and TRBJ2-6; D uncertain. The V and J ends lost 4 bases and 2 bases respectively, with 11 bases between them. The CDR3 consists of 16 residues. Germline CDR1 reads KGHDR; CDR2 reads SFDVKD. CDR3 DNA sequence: TGTGCCACCAGTGACCCGGACGGACCTGGGGCCAACGTCCTGACTTTC. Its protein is CATSDPDGPGANVLTF.

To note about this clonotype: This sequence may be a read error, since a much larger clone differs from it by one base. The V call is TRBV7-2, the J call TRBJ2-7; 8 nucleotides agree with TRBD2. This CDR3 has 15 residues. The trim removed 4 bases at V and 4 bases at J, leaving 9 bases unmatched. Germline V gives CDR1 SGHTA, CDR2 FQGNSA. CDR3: CASSSQAGAVYEQYF. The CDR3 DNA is TGTGCCAGCAGCTCCCAAGCGGGAGCTGTGTACGAGCAGTACTTC.

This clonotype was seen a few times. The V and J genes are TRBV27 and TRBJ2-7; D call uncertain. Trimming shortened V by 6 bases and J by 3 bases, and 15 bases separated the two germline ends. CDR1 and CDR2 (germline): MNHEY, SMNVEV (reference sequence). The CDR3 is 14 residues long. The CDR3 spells CASSPDINRYEQYF. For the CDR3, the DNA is TGTGCCAGCAGCCCCGACATCAACCGCTACGAGCAGTACTTC.

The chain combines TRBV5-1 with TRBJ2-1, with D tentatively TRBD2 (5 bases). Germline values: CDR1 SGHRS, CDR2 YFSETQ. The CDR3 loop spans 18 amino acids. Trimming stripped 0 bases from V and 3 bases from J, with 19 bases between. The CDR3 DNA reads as TGCGCCAGCAGCTTGGCGGCAGGAGCCAATGCGGGCTACAATGAGCAGTTCTTC. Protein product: CASSLAAGANAGYNEQFF.

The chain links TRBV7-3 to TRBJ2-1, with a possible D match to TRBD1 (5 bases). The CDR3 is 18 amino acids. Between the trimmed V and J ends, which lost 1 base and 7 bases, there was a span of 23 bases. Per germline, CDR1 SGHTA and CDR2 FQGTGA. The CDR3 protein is CASSLKGQIGVGWNEQFF. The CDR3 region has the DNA TGTGCCAGCAGCTTAAAGGGCCAGATAGGGGTCGGGTGGAATGAGCAGTTCTTC.

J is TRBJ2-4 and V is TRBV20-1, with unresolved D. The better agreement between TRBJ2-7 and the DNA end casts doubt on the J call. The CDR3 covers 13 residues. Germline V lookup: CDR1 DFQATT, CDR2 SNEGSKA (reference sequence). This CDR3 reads CSASDIAVDEQYF. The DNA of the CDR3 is TGCAGTGCTAGCGATATAGCAGTCGACGAGCAGTACTTC.

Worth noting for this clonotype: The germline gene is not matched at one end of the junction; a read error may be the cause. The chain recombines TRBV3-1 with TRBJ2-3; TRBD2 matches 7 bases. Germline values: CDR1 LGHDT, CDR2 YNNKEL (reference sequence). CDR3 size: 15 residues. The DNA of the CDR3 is TGTGCCAGCAGCCAAACCGGACTAGGCGCAGATACGCAGTGTTTT. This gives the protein CASSQTGLGADTQCF.

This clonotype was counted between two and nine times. The CDR3 DNA sequence: TGCAGTGCTAGAGTAAGCGGTTGGGGGAATGAGCAGTTCTTC. It is translated as CSARVSGWGNEQFF. The rearrangement links TRBV20-1 to TRBJ2-1; the D gene could be TRBD1 or TRBD2 (5 bases each). The CDR3 consists of 14 residues. V was cut by 1 base and J by 7 bases, with 14 bases left in between. The germline V gene encodes CDR1 DFQATT and CDR2 SNEGSKA (reference sequence).

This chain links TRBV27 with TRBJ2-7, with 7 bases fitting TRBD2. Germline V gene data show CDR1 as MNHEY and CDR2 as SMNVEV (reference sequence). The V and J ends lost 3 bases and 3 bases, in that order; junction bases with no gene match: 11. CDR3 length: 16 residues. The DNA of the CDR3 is TGTGCCAGCAGTTTCCTTGGGGGAGGGGATGTCTACGAGCAGTACTTC. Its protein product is CASSFLGGGDVYEQYF.

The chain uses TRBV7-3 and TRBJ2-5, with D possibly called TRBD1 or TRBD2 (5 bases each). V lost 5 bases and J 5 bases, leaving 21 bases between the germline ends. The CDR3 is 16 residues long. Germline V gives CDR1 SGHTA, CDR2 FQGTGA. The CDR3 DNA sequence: TGTGCCAGCAGCCTATGGGGGACCTCCGACGGTGAGACCCAGTACTTC. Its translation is CASSLWGTSDGETQYF.